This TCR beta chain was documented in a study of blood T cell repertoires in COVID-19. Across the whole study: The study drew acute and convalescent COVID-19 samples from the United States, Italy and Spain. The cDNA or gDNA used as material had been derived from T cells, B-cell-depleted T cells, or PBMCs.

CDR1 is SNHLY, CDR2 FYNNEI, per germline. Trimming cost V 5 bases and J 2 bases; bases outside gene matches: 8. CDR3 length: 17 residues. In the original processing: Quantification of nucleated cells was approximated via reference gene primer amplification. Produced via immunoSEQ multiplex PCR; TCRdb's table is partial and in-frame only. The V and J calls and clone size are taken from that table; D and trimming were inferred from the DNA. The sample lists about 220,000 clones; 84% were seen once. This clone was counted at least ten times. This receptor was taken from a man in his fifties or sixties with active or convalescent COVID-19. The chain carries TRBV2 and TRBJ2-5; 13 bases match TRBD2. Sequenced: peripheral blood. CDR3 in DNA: TGTGCCAGCAGTCCGGGACTAGCGGGGACCTTACAAGAGACCCAGTACTTC. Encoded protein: CASSPGLAGTLQETQYF.